The clone carrying this T cell receptor (beta chain) was counted only a few times. TCRdb redid the calling of the RT-PCR reads with MiXCR, one entry per CDR3 protein. In the table there are around 200,000 distinct CDR3 sequences, over 9.5% of which are singletons. The data were obtained in a study of response to subunit inactivated influenza vaccine. The same sample was also studied in work on T cells expressing NK-cell markers. That paper notes: For TCR beta, cDNA was produced by 5'RACE template switching with UMIs. CD8+ T cells in six or seven donors included dominant NKG2C+ clonotypes at about 1.0-7.5%. These clonotypes additionally ranked first within the CD3+CD56-NKG2C+ fraction of a few donors. Unclear, still, was the HCMV specificity of the expanded NKG2C+ T cell clones.

The receptor was derived from a man in his fifties or sixties who received an inactivated influenza vaccine. Specimen: CD8+ T cells sorted from PBMCs, collected 12 days after vaccination.

This CDR3 is CASSQTSGSIHEQYF. CDR3 DNA sequence: TGTGCCAGCAGCCAGACTAGCGGGAGCATCCACGAGCAGTACTTC. This chain joins TRBV7-2 and TRBJ2-7; 12 nucleotides match TRBD2. With 5 bases clipped from V and 5 bases from J, the junction kept 7 bases outside the gene matches. This CDR3 is built from 15 residues. Germline V lookup: CDR1 SGHTA, CDR2 FQGNSA. Drawing the rest from reference TRBV7-2 and TRBJ2-7, the complete variable domain is GAGVSQSPSNKVTEKGKDVELRCDPISGHTALYWYRQSLGQGLEFLIYFQGNSAPDKSGLPSDRFSAERTGGSVSTLTIQRTQQEDSAVYLCASSQTSGSIHEQYFGPGTRLTVT.